The clone carrying this T cell receptor beta chain came up a few times. What it recognizes is unknown. The data belong to a study of beta chain features in type 1 diabetes. Study results and limitations: HLA influence on TCRB rearrangement stayed unresolved here. Moderate but significant shortening of TCRB CDR3s was recorded in all four CD4+ subsets from Type 1 diabetes patients.

Central memory, naive, regulatory and stem cell-like memory CD4+ cells were sorted by CD45RO/CCR7/CD25/CD127/CD95/CD27. Every bit of the isolated RNA underwent reverse transcription, so sequencing read expressed TCRB transcripts. Clones were sequenced by immunoSEQ multiplex PCR, and TCRdb holds only the in-frame ones, with some missing. Of some 350,000 clones listed, around 10% are singletons. The sequenced sample consisted of central memory CD4+ T cells from blood. This clonotype was sampled from a young man with type 1 diabetes.

CDR3 nucleotides: TGTGCCAGCAGCTCCGGGAGGAACGGGGCCAACGTCCTGACTTTC. It codes for CASSSGRNGANVLTF. The chain links TRBV5-4 to TRBJ2-6; 7 bases match TRBD2. Per germline, CDR1 SGHNT and CDR2 YYREEE (reference sequence). The CDR3 is 15 amino acids. With 3 bases clipped from V and 4 bases from J, the junction kept 4 bases outside the gene matches.